These T cell receptor beta chains were read from a single sample in a study of T cell changes during pregnancy in multiple sclerosis. This table comes from immunoSEQ multiplex PCR, and its TCRdb copy is limited to in-frame clones, with some not included. The sample holds approximately 83,000 clones, roughly 93% seen once. The material sequenced was peripheral blood, taken in the third trimester of pregnancy. These receptors came from a female donor with multiple sclerosis, enrolled in a pregnancy study. CDR3s include the opening cysteine and the closing phenylalanine or tryptophan. The D gene is left open where the match is weak. Not every row has a clone size; where given, it reads once, few, many or a size class.

CDR3 protein: CASNAGLAGIVNEQFF; CDR3 DNA: TGTGCCAGTAATGCTGGGCTAGCGGGAATAGTGAATGAGCAGTTCTTC; J gene: TRBJ2-1; D gene: TRBD2; V gene: TRBV19; clone size: .; CDR3 length: 16
CDR3 protein: CASSKTAFQETQYF; CDR3 DNA: TGTGCCAGTAGTAAGACAGCTTTTCAAGAGACCCAGTACTTC; J gene: TRBJ2-5; D gene: .; V gene: TRBV19; clone size: .; CDR3 length: 14
CDR3 protein: CAWSVSRWLYEQYF; CDR3 DNA: TGTGCCTGGAGTGTATCTAGGTGGCTGTACGAGCAGTACTTC; J gene: TRBJ2-7; D gene: .; V gene: TRBV30; clone size: .; CDR3 length: 14
CDR3 protein: CASQLDQGTYEQYF; CDR3 DNA: TGCGCCAGCCAGCTTGACCAGGGTACCTACGAGCAGTACTTC; J gene: TRBJ2-7; D gene: .; V gene: TRBV5-1; clone size: .; CDR3 length: 14
CDR3 protein: CASSPFTGPNTEAFF; CDR3 DNA: TGTGCCAGCAGCCCGTTTACAGGGCCGAACACTGAAGCTTTCTTT; J gene: TRBJ1-1; D gene: .; V gene: TRBV7-9; clone size: few; CDR3 length: 15
CDR3 protein: CASSQALSYEQYF; CDR3 DNA: TGTGCCAGCTCACAAGCGCTCTCCTACGAGCAGTACTTC; J gene: TRBJ2-7; D gene: .; V gene: TRBV18; clone size: .; CDR3 length: 13
CDR3 protein: CASSETINTYEQYF; CDR3 DNA: TGTGCCAGCAGCGAAACTATAAATACCTACGAGCAGTACTTC; J gene: TRBJ2-7; D gene: .; V gene: TRBV7-9; clone size: .; CDR3 length: 14
CDR3 protein: CASSQREGGVLGGSVRKDEQFF; CDR3 DNA: TGCGCCAGCAGCCAGAGGGAGGGGGGTGTTTTAGGGGGTTCAGTCCGAAAGGATGAGCAGTTCTTC; J gene: TRBJ2-1; D gene: .; V gene: TRBV4-3; clone size: .; CDR3 length: 22
CDR3 protein: CASSEDASGFTDTQYF; CDR3 DNA: TGTGCCAGCAGTGAAGACGCTAGCGGGTTCACAGATACGCAGTATTTT; J gene: TRBJ2-3; D gene: TRBD2; V gene: TRBV6-1; clone size: .; CDR3 length: 16
CDR3 protein: CASSPKISTGLVSGELFF; CDR3 DNA: TGTGCCAGCAGCCCGAAAATATCGACAGGTCTCGTGTCCGGGGAGCTGTTTTTT; J gene: TRBJ2-2; D gene: .; V gene: TRBV7-8; clone size: .; CDR3 length: 18
CDR3 protein: CASSPARRLAGVLAKNIQYF; CDR3 DNA: TGTGCCAGCAGCCCAGCGAGAAGACTAGCGGGAGTCTTAGCCAAAAACATTCAGTACTTC; J gene: TRBJ2-4; D gene: TRBD2; V gene: TRBV7-8; clone size: .; CDR3 length: 20
CDR3 protein: CASNRGGNSNQPQHF; CDR3 DNA: TGTGCCAGCAACCGCGGGGGTAATAGCAATCAGCCCCAGCATTTT; J gene: TRBJ1-5; D gene: .; V gene: TRBV9; clone size: .; CDR3 length: 15
CDR3 protein: CASSLTVSNF; CDR3 DNA: TGTGCCAGCAGCTTGACAGTTTCGAACTTC; J gene: TRBJ2-7; D gene: .; V gene: TRBV7-9; clone size: .; CDR3 length: 10
CDR3 protein: CASSSGLAVSYNEQFF; CDR3 DNA: TGCGCCAGCAGCTCGGGGCTAGCGGTTAGCTACAATGAGCAGTTCTTC; J gene: TRBJ2-1; D gene: TRBD2; V gene: TRBV5-1; clone size: .; CDR3 length: 16
CDR3 protein: CASSQTDLGTGGHEQYF; CDR3 DNA: TGCGCCAGCAGCCAAACCGACCTTGGGACAGGGGGCCACGAGCAGTACTTC; J gene: TRBJ2-7; D gene: TRBD1; V gene: TRBV4-1; clone size: .; CDR3 length: 17
CDR3 protein: CASSLKESGRPFHEQFF; CDR3 DNA: TGTGCCAGCAGTTTAAAAGAAAGCGGGAGACCGTTCCATGAGCAGTTCTTC; J gene: TRBJ2-1; D gene: TRBD2; V gene: TRBV27; clone size: .; CDR3 length: 17
CDR3 protein: CASSRDTVNYEQYF; CDR3 DNA: TGTGCCAGCAGCCGGGACACCGTCAACTACGAGCAGTACTTC; J gene: TRBJ2-7; D gene: .; V gene: TRBV6-1; clone size: .; CDR3 length: 14
CDR3 protein: CASSPDSAGGGNEQFF; CDR3 DNA: TGTGCCAGCAGTCCCGACTCAGCGGGAGGGGGGAATGAGCAGTTCTTC; J gene: TRBJ2-1; D gene: TRBD2; V gene: TRBV28; clone size: .; CDR3 length: 16
CDR3 protein: CAWETGGTDTIYF; CDR3 DNA: TGTGCCTGGGAAACAGGGGGCACAGACACCATATATTTT; J gene: TRBJ1-3; D gene: TRBD1; V gene: TRBV30; clone size: .; CDR3 length: 13
CDR3 protein: CASSYLTGTNQPQHF; CDR3 DNA: TGTGCCAGCAGTTATTTGACAGGCACTAATCAGCCCCAGCATTTT; J gene: TRBJ1-5; D gene: .; V gene: TRBV6-6; clone size: .; CDR3 length: 15
CDR3 protein: CASSARPGANTGELFF; CDR3 DNA: TGTGCCAGCAGTGCCAGGCCCGGCGCGAACACCGGGGAGCTGTTTTTT; J gene: TRBJ2-2; D gene: .; V gene: TRBV6-1; clone size: .; CDR3 length: 16
CDR3 protein: CASSRTSGSSYEQYF; CDR3 DNA: TGTGCCAGCAGCCGGACTAGCGGGAGCTCCTACGAGCAGTACTTC; J gene: TRBJ2-7; D gene: TRBD2; V gene: TRBV7-6; clone size: .; CDR3 length: 15
CDR3 protein: CSVSGAGGGETQYF; CDR3 DNA: TGCAGCGTTTCTGGGGCGGGAGGGGGAGAGACCCAGTACTTC; J gene: TRBJ2-5; D gene: TRBD2; V gene: TRBV29-1; clone size: .; CDR3 length: 14
CDR3 protein: CATSGTSGTTYNEQFF; CDR3 DNA: TGTGCCACCTCAGGGACTAGCGGGACGACATACAATGAGCAGTTCTTC; J gene: TRBJ2-1; D gene: TRBD2; V gene: TRBV2; clone size: once; CDR3 length: 16
CDR3 protein: CSGQGGTEAFF; CDR3 DNA: TGCAGCGGTCAAGGGGGCACTGAAGCTTTCTTT; J gene: TRBJ1-1; D gene: .; V gene: TRBV29-1; clone size: .; CDR3 length: 11
CDR3 protein: CSVSRATTDTQYF; CDR3 DNA: TGCAGCGTTAGCAGGGCCACTACAGATACGCAGTATTTT; J gene: TRBJ2-3; D gene: .; V gene: TRBV29-1; clone size: .; CDR3 length: 13
CDR3 protein: CASSAFTGTGATDTQYF; CDR3 DNA: TGTGCCAGCAGTGCGTTCACCGGGACAGGGGCCACAGATACGCAGTATTTT; J gene: TRBJ2-3; D gene: TRBD1; V gene: TRBV2; clone size: once; CDR3 length: 17
CDR3 protein: CASSLAIGRTINEQFF; CDR3 DNA: TGTGCCAGCAGCTTAGCGATCGGGAGGACGATCAATGAGCAGTTCTTC; J gene: TRBJ2-1; D gene: TRBD2; V gene: TRBV7-6; clone size: .; CDR3 length: 16
CDR3 protein: CASSYRVSNQPQHF; CDR3 DNA: TGTGCCAGCAGCTACAGGGTTAGCAATCAGCCCCAGCATTTT; J gene: TRBJ1-5; D gene: .; V gene: TRBV28; clone size: .; CDR3 length: 14
CDR3 protein: CARTQGDTQYF; CDR3 DNA: TGTGCCAGAACCCAGGGAGATACGCAGTATTTT; J gene: TRBJ2-3; D gene: .; V gene: TRBV7-2; clone size: .; CDR3 length: 11
CDR3 protein: CASRRMPSAGNTIYF; CDR3 DNA: TGCGCCAGCAGAAGGATGCCGAGCGCTGGAAACACCATATATTTT; J gene: TRBJ1-3; D gene: .; V gene: TRBV5-1; clone size: once; CDR3 length: 15
CDR3 protein: CASSRRSNTGELFF; CDR3 DNA: TGTGCCAGTAGTAGGCGGAGCAACACCGGGGAGCTGTTTTTT; J gene: TRBJ2-2; D gene: .; V gene: TRBV19; clone size: .; CDR3 length: 14
CDR3 protein: CASRTGTSKFF; CDR3 DNA: TGTGCCAGCAGAACCGGGACTAGCAAGTTCTTC; J gene: TRBJ2-1; D gene: TRBD2; V gene: TRBV27; clone size: .; CDR3 length: 11
CDR3 protein: CASSEAALGGGTEAFF; CDR3 DNA: TGTGCCAGCAGTGAAGCAGCCTTAGGGGGTGGCACTGAAGCTTTCTTT; J gene: TRBJ1-1; D gene: .; V gene: TRBV6-1; clone size: .; CDR3 length: 16
CDR3 protein: CACLRDRGYEQYF; CDR3 DNA: TGTGCCTGCCTCCGGGACAGGGGCTACGAGCAGTACTTC; J gene: TRBJ2-7; D gene: TRBD1; V gene: TRBV30; clone size: .; CDR3 length: 13
CDR3 protein: CASSFGHYGYTF; CDR3 DNA: TGTGCCAGCAGCTTCGGACATTATGGCTACACCTTC; J gene: TRBJ1-2; D gene: .; V gene: TRBV7-2; clone size: .; CDR3 length: 12
CDR3 protein: CASSPDIPSYEQYF; CDR3 DNA: TGCGCCAGCAGCCCCGACATCCCCTCCTACGAGCAGTACTTC; J gene: TRBJ2-7; D gene: .; V gene: TRBV5-1; clone size: .; CDR3 length: 14
CDR3 protein: CASSQDLAGEQYF; CDR3 DNA: TGTGCCAGCAGCCAAGACCTAGCTGGCGAGCAGTACTTC; J gene: TRBJ2-7; D gene: .; V gene: TRBV14; clone size: .; CDR3 length: 13
CDR3 protein: CASNAGRGRMAAEAFF; CDR3 DNA: TGTGCCAGTAACGCCGGCAGGGGGCGAATGGCCGCTGAAGCTTTCTTT; J gene: TRBJ1-1; D gene: TRBD1; V gene: TRBV19; clone size: .; CDR3 length: 16
CDR3 protein: CASSLFALRGRGETQYF; CDR3 DNA: TGTGCCAGCAGCTTGTTTGCCCTCCGGGGTCGGGGGGAGACCCAGTACTTC; J gene: TRBJ2-5; D gene: .; V gene: TRBV5-6; clone size: once; CDR3 length: 17